These T cell receptor beta chains were read from a single sample in a study of blood T cells in healthy people across ages. One entry per CDR3 protein results from TCRdb running MiXCR on the 5' RACE reads. The data contain around 1,600,000 distinct CDR3 sequences, 42% of them singletons. The sample consisted of blood. The receptors come from a woman aged 18 to 35 in good health. The conserved cysteine and the conserved F or W are not part of the CDR3 here. Fields, in order: V gene, CDR3 length, J gene, CDR3 protein.

TRBV29-1,13,TRBJ2-7,SVEGGGLAIDEQY
TRBV10-3,11,TRBJ2-7,AIRAGGRYEQY
TRBV28,13,TRBJ2-1,ASSFRGSGEETQF
TRBV27,13,TRBJ2-7,ASSWGRQGSYEQY
TRBV20-1,13,TRBJ2-3,SARSTSGSSDTQY
TRBV6-5,12,TRBJ2-3,ASSYNPTTDTQY
TRBV11-2,12,TRBJ2-7,ASSNRDRVYEQY
TRBV10-3,13,TRBJ1-2,AISAPEPPQNGYT
TRBV7-9,13,TRBJ1-4,ASSGDRGLNEKLF
TRBV12-5,11,TRBJ2-1,ASGLALNNEQF
TRBV10-3,13,TRBJ2-5,AISEKGLAGEEQY
TRBV6-2/TRBV6-3,12,NA,ASSYSGIYYEQY
TRBV29-1,13,TRBJ2-7,SVEDGTSGYHEQY
TRBV27,11,TRBJ1-1,ASSRQGDTGAF
TRBV4-3,14,TRBJ2-1,ASSQVSSRLTYEQF
TRBV20-1,14,TRBJ1-6,SAEGQGPSYNSPLH
TRBV7-6,15,TRBJ2-1,ASSSEDSINSYNEQF
TRBV7-9,14,TRBJ2-1,ASKYYRGQFYNEQF
TRBV20-1,12,TRBJ2-3,SASTSGRTDTQY
TRBV20-1,12,TRBJ2-5,SASGGRYQETQY
TRBV5-1,14,TRBJ2-5,ASSVGLAGYQETQY
TRBV27,13,TRBJ1-5,ASSARQGAGQPQH
TRBV20-1,9,TRBJ2-1,SAREASGQF
TRBV7-9,14,TRBJ1-1,ASSSTWDRMNTEAF
TRBV29-1,12,TRBJ1-2,SVVGRQGAYGYT
TRBV2,10,TRBJ2-5,ASSPTVETQY
TRBV4-2,15,TRBJ2-7,ASSQDPRDSPSYEQY
TRBV27,13,TRBJ1-5,ASSLTSGFNQPQH
TRBV6-1,12,TRBJ2-3,ASSEGGLPDTQY
TRBV9,12,TRBJ2-7,ASSVDPQVDEQY
TRBV7-9,13,TRBJ1-1,ASSLAQGGSTEAF
TRBV4-2,13,TRBJ2-2,ASSQSSGGGGELF
TRBV12-3/TRBV12-4,12,TRBJ2-3,ASRNSGGPDTQY
TRBV7-2,12,TRBJ2-7,ASSLSEDSYEQY
TRBV9,13,TRBJ2-3,ASSVGDSGIDTQY
TRBV7-9,13,TRBJ1-4,ASSSTGTGSEKLF
TRBV4-3,15,TRBJ2-7,ASSQDLKGQGANEQY
TRBV18,13,TRBJ1-5,ASSSLSDGNQPQH
TRBV6-5,16,TRBJ2-2,ASSYLGGAGGLTGELF
TRBV5-1,13,TRBJ1-2,ASSLGTGPTIGYT